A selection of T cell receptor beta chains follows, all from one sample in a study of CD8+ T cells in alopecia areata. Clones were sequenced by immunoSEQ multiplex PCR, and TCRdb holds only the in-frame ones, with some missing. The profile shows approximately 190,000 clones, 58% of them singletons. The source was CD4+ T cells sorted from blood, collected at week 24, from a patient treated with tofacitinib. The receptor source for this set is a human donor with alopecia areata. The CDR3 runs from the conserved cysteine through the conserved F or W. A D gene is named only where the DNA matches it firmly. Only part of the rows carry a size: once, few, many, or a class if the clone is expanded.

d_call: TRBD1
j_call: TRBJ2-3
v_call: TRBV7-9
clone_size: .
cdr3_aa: CALTGGSADTQYF
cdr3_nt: TGTGCCCTCACAGGGGGCTCGGCAGATACGCAGTATTTT

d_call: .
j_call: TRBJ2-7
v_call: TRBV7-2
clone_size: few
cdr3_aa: CATGVTYEQYF
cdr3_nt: TGTGCCACTGGGGTTACCTACGAGCAGTACTTC

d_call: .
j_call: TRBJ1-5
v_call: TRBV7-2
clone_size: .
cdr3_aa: CASSLDREQPQHF
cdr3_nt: TGTGCCAGCAGCTTAGACAGGGAGCAGCCCCAGCATTTT

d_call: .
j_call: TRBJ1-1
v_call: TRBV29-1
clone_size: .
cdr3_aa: CSVGQNTEAFF
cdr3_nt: TGCAGCGTTGGGCAGAACACTGAAGCTTTCTTT

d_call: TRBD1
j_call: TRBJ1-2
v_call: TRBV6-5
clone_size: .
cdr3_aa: CASSSDREGYGYTF
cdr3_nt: TGTGCCAGCAGCTCCGACAGGGAGGGCTATGGCTACACCTTC

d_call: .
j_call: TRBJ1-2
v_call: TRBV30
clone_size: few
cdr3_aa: CASGPGLSSGYTF
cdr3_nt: TGTGCCTCTGGACCGGGACTCTCCAGTGGCTACACCTTC

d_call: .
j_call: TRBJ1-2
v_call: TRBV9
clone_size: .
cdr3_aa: CASSVGGQDLDYGYTF
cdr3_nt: TGTGCCAGCAGCGTAGGAGGGCAGGACCTCGACTATGGCTACACCTTC

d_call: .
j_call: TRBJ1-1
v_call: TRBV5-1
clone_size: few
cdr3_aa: CASSLAGGFRRETEAFF
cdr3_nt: TGCGCCAGCAGCTTGGCCGGGGGCTTCCGTCGGGAAACTGAAGCTTTCTTT

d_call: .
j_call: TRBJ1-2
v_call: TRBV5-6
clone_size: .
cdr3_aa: CASRDRQGYTF
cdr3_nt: TGTGCCAGCAGGGATAGACAGGGCTACACCTTC

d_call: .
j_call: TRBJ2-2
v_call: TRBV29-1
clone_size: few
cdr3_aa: CSVKNTGELFF
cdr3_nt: TGCAGCGTCAAAAACACCGGGGAGCTGTTTTTT

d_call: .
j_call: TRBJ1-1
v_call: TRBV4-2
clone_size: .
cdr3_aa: CASSQDRVEDTEAFF
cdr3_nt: TGTGCCAGCAGCCAAGACAGGGTAGAGGACACTGAAGCTTTCTTT

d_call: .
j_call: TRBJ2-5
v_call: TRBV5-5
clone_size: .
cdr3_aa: CASSLDPETQYF
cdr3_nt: TGTGCCAGCAGCTTGGACCCAGAGACCCAGTACTTC

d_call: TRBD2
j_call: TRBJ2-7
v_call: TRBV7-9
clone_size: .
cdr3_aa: CASSLAGGTYEQYF
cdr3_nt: TGTGCCAGCAGCTTGGCGGGAGGAACCTACGAGCAGTACTTC

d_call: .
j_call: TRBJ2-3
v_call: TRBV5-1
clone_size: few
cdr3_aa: CASSLARGAADTQYF
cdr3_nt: TGCGCCAGCAGCTTGGCCAGGGGGGCAGCAGATACGCAGTATTTT

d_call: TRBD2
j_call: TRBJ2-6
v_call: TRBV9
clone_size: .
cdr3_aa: CASSPRLALGANVLTF
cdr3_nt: TGTGCCAGCAGCCCAAGACTAGCACTGGGGGCCAACGTCCTGACTTTC

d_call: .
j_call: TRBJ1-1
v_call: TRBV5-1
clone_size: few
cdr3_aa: CASSLDHDTEAFF
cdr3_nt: TGCGCCAGCAGCTTGGATCATGACACTGAAGCTTTCTTT

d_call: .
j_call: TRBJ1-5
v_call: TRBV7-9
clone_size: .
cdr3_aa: CASSFDQQPQHF
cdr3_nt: TGTGCCAGCAGCTTCGATCAGCAACCCCAGCATTTT

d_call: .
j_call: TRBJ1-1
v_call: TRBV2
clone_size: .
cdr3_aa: CASSETNTEAFF
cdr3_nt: TGTGCCAGCAGCGAAACGAACACTGAAGCTTTCTTT

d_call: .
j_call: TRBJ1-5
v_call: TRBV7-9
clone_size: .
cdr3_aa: CASSLTRGPRNQPQHF
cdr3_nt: TGTGCCAGCAGCCTCACCCGGGGACCTCGCAATCAGCCCCAGCATTTT

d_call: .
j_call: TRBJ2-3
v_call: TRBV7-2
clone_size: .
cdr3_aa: CASSLAQSTDTQYF
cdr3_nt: TGTGCCAGCAGCTTAGCGCAGAGCACAGATACGCAGTATTTT

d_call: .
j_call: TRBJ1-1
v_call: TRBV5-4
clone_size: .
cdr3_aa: CASVGQGEAFF
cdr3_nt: TGTGCCAGCGTTGGGCAGGGCGAAGCTTTCTTT

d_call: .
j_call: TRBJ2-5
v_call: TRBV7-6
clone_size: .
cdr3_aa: CASSLYHGSEETQYF
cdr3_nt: TGTGCCAGCAGCCTATATCATGGTTCTGAAGAGACCCAGTACTTC

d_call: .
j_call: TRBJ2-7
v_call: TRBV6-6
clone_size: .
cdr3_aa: CASSYASVSRGEQYF
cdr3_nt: TGTGCCAGCAGTTACGCGAGCGTTTCCCGGGGCGAGCAGTACTTC

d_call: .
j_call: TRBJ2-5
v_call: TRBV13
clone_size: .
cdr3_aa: CASSLGHRETQYF
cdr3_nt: TGTGCCAGCAGCTTAGGTCACCGGGAGACCCAGTACTTC

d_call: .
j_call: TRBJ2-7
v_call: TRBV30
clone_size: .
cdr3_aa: CAWAPPGFSYEQYF
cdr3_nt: TGTGCCTGGGCTCCTCCAGGGTTCTCCTACGAGCAGTACTTC

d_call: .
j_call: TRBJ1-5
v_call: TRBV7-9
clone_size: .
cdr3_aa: CASSLAGGPQHF
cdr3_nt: TGTGCCAGCAGCTTAGCAGGGGGGCCCCAGCATTTT

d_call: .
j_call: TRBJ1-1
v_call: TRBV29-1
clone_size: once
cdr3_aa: CSVESGSGEAFF
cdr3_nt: TGCAGCGTTGAATCGGGGTCCGGTGAAGCTTTCTTT

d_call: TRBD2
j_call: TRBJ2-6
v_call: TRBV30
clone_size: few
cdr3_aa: CALTPGGGSSGANVLTF
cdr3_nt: TGTGCCTTAACTCCGGGGGGAGGTAGCTCTGGGGCCAACGTCCTGACTTTC

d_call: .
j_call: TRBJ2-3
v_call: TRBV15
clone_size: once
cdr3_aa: CATSRDRDHTDTQYF
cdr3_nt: TGTGCCACCAGCAGAGATCGAGACCACACAGATACGCAGTATTTT

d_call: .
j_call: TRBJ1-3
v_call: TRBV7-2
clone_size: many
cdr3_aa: CASSLGGGPGNTIYF
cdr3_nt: TGTGCCAGCAGCTTAGGGGGCGGGCCTGGAAACACCATATATTTT

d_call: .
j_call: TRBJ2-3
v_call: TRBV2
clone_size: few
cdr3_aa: CASTGSTDTQYF
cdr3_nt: TGTGCCAGCACGGGATCCACAGATACGCAGTATTTT

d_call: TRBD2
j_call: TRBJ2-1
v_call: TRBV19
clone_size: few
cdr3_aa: CASSPGTSGEFNEQFF
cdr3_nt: TGTGCCAGTAGTCCTGGGACTAGCGGGGAATTCAATGAGCAGTTCTTC

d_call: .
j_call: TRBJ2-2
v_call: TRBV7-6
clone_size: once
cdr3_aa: CASSSTLDSSGELFF
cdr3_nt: TGTGCCAGCAGCTCAACCCTGGACTCATCCGGGGAGCTGTTTTTT

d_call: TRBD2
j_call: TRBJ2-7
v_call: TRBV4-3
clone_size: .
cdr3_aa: CASSQVAGGPYEQYF
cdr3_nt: TGCGCCAGCAGCCAAGTTGCGGGGGGGCCCTACGAGCAGTACTTC

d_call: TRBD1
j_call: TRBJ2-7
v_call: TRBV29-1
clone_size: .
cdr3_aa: CSVEGQGMYEQYF
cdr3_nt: TGCAGCGTCGAGGGACAGGGTATGTACGAGCAGTACTTC

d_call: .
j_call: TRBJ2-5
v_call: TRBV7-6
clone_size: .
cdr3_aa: CASSLGGQGGETQYF
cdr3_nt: TGTGCCAGCAGCTTAGGCGGACAGGGAGGGGAGACCCAGTACTTC

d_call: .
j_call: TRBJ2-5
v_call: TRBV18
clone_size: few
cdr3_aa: CASSPPARVETQYF
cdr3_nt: TGTGCCAGCTCACCACCCGCCCGAGTGGAGACCCAGTACTTC

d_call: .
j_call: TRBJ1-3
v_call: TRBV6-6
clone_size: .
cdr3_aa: CASSQGGSLSGNTIYF
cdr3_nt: TGTGCCAGCAGCCAAGGGGGGAGCCTCTCTGGAAACACCATATATTTT

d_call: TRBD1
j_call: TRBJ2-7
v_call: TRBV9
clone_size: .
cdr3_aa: CASSSTGTGIDEQYF
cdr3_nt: TGTGCCAGCAGCTCTACCGGGACAGGGATCGACGAGCAGTACTTC

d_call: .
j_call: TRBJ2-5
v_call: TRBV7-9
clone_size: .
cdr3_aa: CASSMTTRLETQYF
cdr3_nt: TGTGCCAGCAGCATGACGACACGCCTAGAGACCCAGTACTTC

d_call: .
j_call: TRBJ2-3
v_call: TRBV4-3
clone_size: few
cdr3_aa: CASSQDWSPGAYTDTQYF
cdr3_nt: TGCGCCAGCAGCCAAGATTGGTCCCCCGGGGCCTACACAGATACGCAGTATTTT

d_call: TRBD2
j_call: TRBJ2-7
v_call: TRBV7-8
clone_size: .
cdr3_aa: CASSLAIAVLAGGFKYF
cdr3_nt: TGTGCCAGCAGCTTAGCGATAGCTGTCTTAGCGGGAGGATTTAAGTACTTC

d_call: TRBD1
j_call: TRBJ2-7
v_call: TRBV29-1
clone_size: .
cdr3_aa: CSVGDRGYEQYF
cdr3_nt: TGCAGCGTTGGGGACAGGGGATACGAGCAGTACTTC

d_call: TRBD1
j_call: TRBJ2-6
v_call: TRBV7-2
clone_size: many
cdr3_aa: CASSQGGRGSGANVLTF
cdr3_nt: TGTGCCAGCAGCCAAGGGGGCAGGGGGTCTGGGGCCAACGTCCTGACTTTC

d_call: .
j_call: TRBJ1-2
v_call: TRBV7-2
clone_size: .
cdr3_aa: CASSLARGGAYGYTF
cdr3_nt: TGTGCCAGCAGCTTAGCGCGAGGGGGGGCCTATGGCTACACCTTC

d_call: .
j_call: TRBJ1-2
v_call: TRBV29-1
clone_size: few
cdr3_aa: CSVDRSAGSGLDYGYTF
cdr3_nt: TGCAGCGTTGATAGGTCAGCAGGGTCGGGGCTTGACTATGGCTACACCTTC

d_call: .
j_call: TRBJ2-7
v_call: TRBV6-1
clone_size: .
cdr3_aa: CASNQAGTSYEQYF
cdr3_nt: TGTGCCAGCAATCAAGCAGGCACAAGCTACGAGCAGTACTTC

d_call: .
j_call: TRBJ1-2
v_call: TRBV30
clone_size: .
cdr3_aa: CAWSRTVDRYGYTF
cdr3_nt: TGTGCCTGGAGCCGTACCGTAGACCGCTATGGCTACACCTTC

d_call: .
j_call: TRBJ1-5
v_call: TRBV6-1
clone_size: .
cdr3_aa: CASSVPRGQVPHSNQPQHF
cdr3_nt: TGTGCCAGCAGTGTCCCCCGGGGGCAGGTCCCCCATAGCAATCAGCCCCAGCATTTT

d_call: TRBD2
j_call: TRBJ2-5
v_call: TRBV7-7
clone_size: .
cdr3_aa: CASSPSGGGGRETQYF
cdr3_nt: TGTGCCAGCAGCCCTTCGGGTGGGGGGGGACGAGAGACCCAGTACTTC

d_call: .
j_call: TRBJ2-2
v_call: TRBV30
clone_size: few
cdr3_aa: CAWSRGVTGASNTGELFF
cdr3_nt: TGTGCCTGGAGCCGTGGGGTTACGGGAGCATCGAACACCGGGGAGCTGTTTTTT

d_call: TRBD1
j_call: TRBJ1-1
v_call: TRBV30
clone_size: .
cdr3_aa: CAWDGAGGLTEAFF
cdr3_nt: TGTGCCTGGGACGGGGCAGGGGGACTCACTGAAGCTTTCTTT

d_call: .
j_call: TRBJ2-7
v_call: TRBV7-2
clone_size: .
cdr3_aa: CASSAQSYEQYF
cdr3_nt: TGTGCCAGCAGCGCGCAGTCCTACGAGCAGTACTTC

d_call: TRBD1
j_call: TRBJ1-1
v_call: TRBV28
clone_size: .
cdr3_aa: CASSSGQGLNTEAFF
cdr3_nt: TGTGCCAGCAGTTCTGGACAGGGGCTAAACACTGAAGCTTTCTTT

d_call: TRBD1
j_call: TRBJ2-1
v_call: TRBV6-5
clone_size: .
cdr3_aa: CASSTGTGTYNEQFF
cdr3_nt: TGTGCCAGCAGTACAGGGACAGGAACTTACAATGAGCAGTTCTTC